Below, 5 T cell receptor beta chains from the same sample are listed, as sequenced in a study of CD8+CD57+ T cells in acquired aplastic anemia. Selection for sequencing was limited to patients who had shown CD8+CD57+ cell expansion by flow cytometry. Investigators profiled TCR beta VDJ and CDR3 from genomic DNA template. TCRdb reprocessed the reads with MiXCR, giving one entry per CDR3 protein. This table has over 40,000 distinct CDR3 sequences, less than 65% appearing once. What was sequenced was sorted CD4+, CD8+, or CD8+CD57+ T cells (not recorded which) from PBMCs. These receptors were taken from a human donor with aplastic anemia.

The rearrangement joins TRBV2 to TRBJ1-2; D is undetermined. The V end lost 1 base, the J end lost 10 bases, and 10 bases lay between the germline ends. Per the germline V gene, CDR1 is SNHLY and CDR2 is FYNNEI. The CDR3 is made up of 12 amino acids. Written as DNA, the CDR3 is TGTGCCAGCAGTGAAGGGCGTTCCTTCTACACCTTC. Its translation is CASSEGRSFYTF.

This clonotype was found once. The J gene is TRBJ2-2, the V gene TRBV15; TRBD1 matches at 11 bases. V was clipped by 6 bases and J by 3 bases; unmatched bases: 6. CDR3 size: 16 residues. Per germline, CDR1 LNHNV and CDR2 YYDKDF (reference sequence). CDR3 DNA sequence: TGTGCCACCAGTCGGTGGGACAGGGGGTACACCGGGGAGCTGTTTTTT. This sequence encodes CATSRWDRGYTGELFF.

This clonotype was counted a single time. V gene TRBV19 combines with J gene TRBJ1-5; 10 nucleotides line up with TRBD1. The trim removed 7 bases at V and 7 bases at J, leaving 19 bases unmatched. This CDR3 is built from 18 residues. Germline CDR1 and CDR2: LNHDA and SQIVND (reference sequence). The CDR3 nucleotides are TGTGCCAGTACCAGGGACAGGGGCGGATGGGGGTTAAGACAGCCCCAGCATTTT. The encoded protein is CASTRDRGGWGLRQPQHF.

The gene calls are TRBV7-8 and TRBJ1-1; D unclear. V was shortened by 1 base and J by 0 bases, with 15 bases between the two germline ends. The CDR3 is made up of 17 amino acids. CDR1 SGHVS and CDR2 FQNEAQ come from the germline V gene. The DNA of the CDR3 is TGTGCCAGCAGCTTAGAAGGGTTTAGCAACATGAACACTGAAGCTTTCTTT. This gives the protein CASSLEGFSNMNTEAFF.

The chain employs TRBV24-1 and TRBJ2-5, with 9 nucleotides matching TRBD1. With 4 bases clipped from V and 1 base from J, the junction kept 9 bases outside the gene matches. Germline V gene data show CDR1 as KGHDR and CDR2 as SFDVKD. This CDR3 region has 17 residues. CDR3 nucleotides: TGTGCCACCAGTGAGGGACAGGGTGGGGGATCCCAAGAGACCCAGTACTTC. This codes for CATSEGQGGGSQETQYF.